This T cell receptor beta chain was observed in a study of molecular identifiers for immune sequencing clone quantification. General observations from the study: Spiked Jurkat TCR RNA originating from one cell could reportedly be identified amid more than 950,000 naive cells.

CDR3 size: 14 residues. Deletions cut 3 bases from V and 0 bases from J, with 9 bases between. CDR1 is MGHRA, CDR2 YSYEKL, per germline. The table lists this clonotype with many counts. The target antigen is unknown. A single record per CDR3 protein comes from TCRdb applying MiXCR to the PCR reads. Of 600,000 to 650,000 distinct CDR3 sequences listed, 15% to 20% are singletons. This TCR came from a human donor in good health. Some libraries in this study had Jurkat cell RNA spiked in. The specimen was naive CD8+ T cells from blood, with Jurkat cell RNA spiked in. Subset specified: FACS-sorted CD8+CD4-CCR7+CD45RA+ naive T cells. The chain recombines TRBV4-1 with TRBJ2-7, with D perhaps matching TRBD2 (5 bases). The CDR3 loop reads CASSHPGGSYEQYF. The CDR3 DNA is TGCGCCAGCAGCCACCCCGGAGGCTCCTACGAGCAGTACTTC.